One sample yielded the 7 T cell receptor beta chains listed below, sequenced in a study of shared clonotypes between healthy human individuals. Sequencing used immunoSEQ multiplex PCR; TCRdb keeps in-frame clones, though not all of them. The sample has millions of clones, around nine tenths seen once; the top ten hold about 0.13%. The sequencing input was naive CD4+ T cells sorted from blood. Stated subset: CD45RA+ positively selected. These receptors were collected from a man aged 18 to 35 in good health.

This chain connects TRBV5-1 to TRBJ2-7; tentatively, D is TRBD2 (6 bases). This CDR3 is 17 amino acids long. The germline CDR1 and CDR2 sequences are SGHRS and YFSETQ. The germline V and J ends were trimmed by 0 bases and 1 base, with 17 bases remaining between them. CDR3 in DNA: TGCGCCAGCAGCTTGGGCTTTTCCGGGACTCCTTCCTACGAGCAGTACTTC. This gives the protein CASSLGFSGTPSYEQYF. Full variable domain (missing parts from reference TRBV5-1 and TRBJ2-7): KAGVTQTPRYLIKTRGQQVTLSCSPISGHRSVSWYQQTPGQGLQFLFEYFSETQRNKGNFPGRFSGRQFSNSRSEMNVSTLELGDSALYLCASSLGFSGTPSYEQYFGPGTRLTVT.

V gene TRBV29-1 combines with J gene TRBJ2-5; D may be TRBD2 (7 bases). Trimming removed 4 bases at V and 5 bases at J, with 14 bases between. CDR3 length equals 13 residues. Germline V CDR1 and CDR2: SQVTM, ANQGSEA. In DNA, the CDR3 is TGCAGCGTTGTTCGGGGGGCGAAGGAGACCCAGTACTTC. Translated, it gives CSVVRGAKETQYF.

The chain uses TRBV28 and TRBJ2-3; D tentatively fits TRBD1 or TRBD2 (5 bases each). Looked up from germline, CDR1 is MDHEN and CDR2 is SYDVKM. The V and J ends lost 5 bases and 3 bases respectively, with 15 bases between them. The CDR3 has 15 amino acids. The CDR3 DNA reads TGTGCCAGCAGTAAGGGGACGGTATCTACAGATACGCAGTATTTT. It codes for CASSKGTVSTDTQYF.

As to this clone: This CDR3 is also generated by other DNA sequences in the sample. The rearrangement links TRBV6-1 to TRBJ1-1, with D tentatively TRBD1 (5 bases). Trimming took 3 bases from V and 6 from J, leaving 8 bases between them. This CDR3 is 12 amino acids long. The V gene's germline CDR1 is MNHNS and CDR2 SASEGT. CDR3 in DNA: TGTGCCAGCAGTGAGGGACGATCTGAAGCTTTCTTT. This sequence encodes CASSEGRSEAFF.

The rearrangement links TRBV6-4 to TRBJ1-1; D is ambiguous. Germline V gene sequence: CDR1 MRHNA, CDR2 SNTAGT. There are 15 residues in the CDR3. V dropped 6 bases and J dropped 2 bases, with 16 bases sitting between them. The chain's CDR3 is CASSAQGEKNTEAFF. The CDR3 DNA is TGTGCCAGCAGCGCTCAAGGCGAAAAAAACACTGAAGCTTTCTTT.

J is TRBJ2-7 and V is TRBV6-1, with 16 bases aligning to TRBD2. The CDR3 runs 18 residues. V trimming: 3 bases; J trimming: 4 bases; junction bases outside the gene matches: 9. From germline, CDR1 is MNHNS and CDR2 SASEGT. The CDR3 loop reads CASSEGLAGGDRAYEQYF. The CDR3 coding sequence is TGTGCCAGCAGTGAGGGACTAGCGGGAGGGGACCGGGCGTACGAGCAGTACTTC.

This clone occurred once. The chain employs TRBV19 and TRBJ2-1; 14 positions match TRBD2. The CDR3 sequence is 17 residues long. Trimming took 4 bases from V and 1 from J; bases not matched to a gene: 3. Germline V gives CDR1 LNHDA, CDR2 SQIVND (reference sequence). CDR3 in DNA: TGTGCCAGTAGTACGACTAGCGGGGGGGAATCCTACAATGAGCAGTTCTTC. Residues: CASSTTSGGESYNEQFF. Full variable domain (remainder filled in from reference TRBV19 and TRBJ2-1): DGGITQSPKYLFRKEGQNVTLSCEQNLNHDAMYWYRQDPGQGLRLIYYSQIVNDFQKGDIAEGYSVSREKKESFPLTVTSAQKNPTAFYLCASSTTSGGESYNEQFFGPGTRLTVL.